A selection of T cell receptor beta chains follows, all from one sample in a study of shared clonotypes between healthy human individuals. The table came from immunoSEQ multiplex PCR; TCRdb's copy has only in-frame clones and leaves some out. The repertoire has approximately 2,000,000 clones, 85% to 95% of them found once; the top ten carry 0.37%. Sequencing input: naive CD4+ T cells from PBMCs. The receptors here all came from a man between 18 and 35 years old in good health. Some clones in this sample may be carry-over from other donors' samples. CDR3s include the opening cysteine and the closing phenylalanine or tryptophan. The order of the fields is V gene, J gene, clone size, D gene, CDR3 DNA, CDR3 protein. D genes are given only for firm matches. Where a row states a size, it is once, few, many or the class of an expanded clone; other rows omit it.

>TRBV20-1|TRBJ2-2|.|.
TGCAGTGCTAGTACTGAAGGGGAGCTGTTTTTT
CSASTEGELFF
>TRBV4-2|TRBJ2-1|once|.
TGTGCCAGCAGCCAGGATAGCGGATACAATGAGCAGTTCTTC
CASSQDSGYNEQFF
>TRBV10-1|TRBJ2-3|.|.
TGCGCCAGCAGTGAGTCGAAGGGGTCCTATACGCAGTATTTT
CASSESKGSYTQYF
>TRBV7-3|TRBJ2-5|.|.
TGTGCCAGCAGCTTAACCTCCAGGGAGACCCAGTACTTC
CASSLTSRETQYF
>TRBV29-1|TRBJ1-1|.|TRBD1
TGCAGCGTTGAAGATACAGGGGGAGTTAACACTGAAGCTTTCTTT
CSVEDTGGVNTEAFF
>TRBV2|TRBJ2-1|.|TRBD2
TGTGCCAGCAGTGAGGGACTAGGGGGGGAGCAGTTCTTC
CASSEGLGGEQFF
>TRBV10-3|TRBJ2-2|.|TRBD2
TGTGCCACCAAGAGGCGGGGGGAGGCCAACACCGGGGAGCTGTTTTTT
CATKRRGEANTGELFF
>TRBV14|TRBJ1-2|.|.
TGTGCCAGCAGCCAAGATTTAACGGGTTACTATGGCTACACCTTC
CASSQDLTGYYGYTF
>TRBV18|TRBJ2-1|.|TRBD2
TGTGCCAGCTCACCAGGAGCTAGCGGGAGTAATGAGCAGTTCTTC
CASSPGASGSNEQFF
>TRBV7-2|TRBJ1-4|once|.
TGTGCCAGCAGCCCTTACGGAGAAAAACTGTTTTTT
CASSPYGEKLFF
>TRBV4-1|TRBJ1-1|.|.
TGCGCCAGCAGCCTTAAGCGGGGGACTCAATCCACTGAAGCTTTCTTT
CASSLKRGTQSTEAFF
>TRBV6-5|TRBJ2-1|few|TRBD2
TGTGCCAGCAGTTCCCGACTAGCGGGAGAATACAATGAGCAGTTCTTC
CASSSRLAGEYNEQFF
>TRBV4-3|TRBJ2-5|.|TRBD2
TGCGCCAGCAGCCCACAACCTAGCGCGGGGGAGGTAGGAGAGACCCAGTACTTC
CASSPQPSAGEVGETQYF
>TRBV7-9|TRBJ2-3|.|.
TGTGCCAGCAGCCGGGACCGCGCCGGCACAGATACGCAGTATTTT
CASSRDRAGTDTQYF
>TRBV29-1|TRBJ1-2|few|.
TGCAGCGTTGCAGGGAGCTATGGCTACACCTTC
CSVAGSYGYTF
>TRBV5-1|TRBJ1-2|.|TRBD1
TGCGCCAGCAGCCCGGGACAGGGGGCGGTTAGTTTCTATGGCTACACCTTC
CASSPGQGAVSFYGYTF
>TRBV7-2|TRBJ2-1|.|.
TGTGCCAGCAGCTTAAACGGGAGAGGCTACAATGAGCAGTTCTTC
CASSLNGRGYNEQFF